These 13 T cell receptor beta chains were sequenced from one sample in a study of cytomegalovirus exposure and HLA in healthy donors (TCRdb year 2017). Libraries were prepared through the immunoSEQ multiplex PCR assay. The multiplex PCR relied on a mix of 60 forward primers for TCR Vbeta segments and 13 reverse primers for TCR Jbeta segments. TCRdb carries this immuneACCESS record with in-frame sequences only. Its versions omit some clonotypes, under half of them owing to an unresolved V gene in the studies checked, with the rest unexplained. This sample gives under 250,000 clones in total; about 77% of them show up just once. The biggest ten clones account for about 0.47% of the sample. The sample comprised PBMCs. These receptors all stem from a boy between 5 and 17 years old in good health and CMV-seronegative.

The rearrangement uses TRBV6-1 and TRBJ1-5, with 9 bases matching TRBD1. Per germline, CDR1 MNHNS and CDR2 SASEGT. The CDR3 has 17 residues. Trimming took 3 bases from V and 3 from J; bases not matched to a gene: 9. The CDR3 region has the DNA TGTGCCAGCAGTGACCGACAGGGGGGATTGGACAATCAGCCCCAGCATTTT. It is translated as CASSDRQGGLDNQPQHF.

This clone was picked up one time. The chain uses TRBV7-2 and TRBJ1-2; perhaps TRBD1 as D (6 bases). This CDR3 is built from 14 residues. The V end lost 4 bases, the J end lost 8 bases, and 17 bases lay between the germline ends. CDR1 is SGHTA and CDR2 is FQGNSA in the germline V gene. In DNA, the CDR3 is TGTGCCAGCAGCTACATTGGACAGTCGGGCGGCTACACCTTC. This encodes CASSYIGQSGGYTF.

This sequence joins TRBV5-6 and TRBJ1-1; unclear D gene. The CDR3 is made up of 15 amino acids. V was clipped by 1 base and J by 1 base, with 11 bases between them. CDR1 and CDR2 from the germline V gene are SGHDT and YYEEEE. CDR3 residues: CASSLWASRNTEAFF. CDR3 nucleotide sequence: TGTGCCAGCAGCTTGTGGGCCAGCCGGAACACTGAAGCTTTCTTT. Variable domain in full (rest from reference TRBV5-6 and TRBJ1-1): DAGVTQSPTHLIKTRGQQVTLRCSPKSGHDTVSWYQQALGQGPQFIFQYYEEEERQRGNFPDRFSGHQFPNYSSELNVNALLLGDSALYLCASSLWASRNTEAFFGQGTRLTVV.

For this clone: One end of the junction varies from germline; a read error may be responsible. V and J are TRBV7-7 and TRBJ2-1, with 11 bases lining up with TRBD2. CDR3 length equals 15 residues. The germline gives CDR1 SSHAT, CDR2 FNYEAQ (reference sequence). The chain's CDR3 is CASSPVTSGSHERFF. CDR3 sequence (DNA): TGTGCCAGCAGCCCGGTTACTAGCGGGAGTCATGAGCGGTTCTTC. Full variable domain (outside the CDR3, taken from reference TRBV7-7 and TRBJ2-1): GAGVSQSPRYKVTKRGQDVTLRCDPISSHATLYWYQQALGQGPEFLTYFNYEAQPDKSGLPSDRFSAERPEGSISTLTIQRTEQRDSAMYRCASSPVTSGSHERFFGPGTRLTVL.

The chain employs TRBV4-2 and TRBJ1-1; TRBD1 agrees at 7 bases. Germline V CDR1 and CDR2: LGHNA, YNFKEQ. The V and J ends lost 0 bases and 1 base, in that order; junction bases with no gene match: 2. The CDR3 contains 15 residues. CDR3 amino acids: CASSQEQGTNTEAFF. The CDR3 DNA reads TGTGCCAGCAGCCAAGAACAGGGGACGAACACTGAAGCTTTCTTT.

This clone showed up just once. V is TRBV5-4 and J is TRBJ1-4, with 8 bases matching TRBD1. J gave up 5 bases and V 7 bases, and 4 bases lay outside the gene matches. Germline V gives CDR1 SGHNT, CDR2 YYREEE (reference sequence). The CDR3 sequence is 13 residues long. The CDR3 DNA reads TGTGCCAGCTCTCGGACAGGGAATGAAAAACTGTTTTTT. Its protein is CASSRTGNEKLFF.

The CDR3 reads CASRPDRDGEQYF. DNA for the CDR3: TGTGCCAGCAGACCTGACAGGGACGGTGAGCAGTACTTC. V usage is TRBV2 and J usage is TRBJ2-7, with TRBD1 matching 7 bases. With 6 bases clipped from V and 7 bases from J, the junction kept 9 bases outside the gene matches. CDR3 length: 13 amino acids. The germline V gene has CDR1 SNHLY and CDR2 FYNNEI.

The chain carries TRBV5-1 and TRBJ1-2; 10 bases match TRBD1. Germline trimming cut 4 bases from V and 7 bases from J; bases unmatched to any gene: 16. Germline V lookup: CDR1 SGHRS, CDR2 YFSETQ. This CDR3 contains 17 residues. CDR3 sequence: CASSPDSYRQGASGYTF. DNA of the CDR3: TGCGCCAGCAGCCCGGACTCGTACAGACAGGGGGCCAGTGGCTACACCTTC.

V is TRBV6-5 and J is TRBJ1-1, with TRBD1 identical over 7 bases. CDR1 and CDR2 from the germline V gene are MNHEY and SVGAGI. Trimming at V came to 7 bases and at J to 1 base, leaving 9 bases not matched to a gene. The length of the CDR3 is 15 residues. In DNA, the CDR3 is TGTGCCAGCAACAGAGGGGACAGTAAGAACACTGAAGCTTTCTTT. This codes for CASNRGDSKNTEAFF.

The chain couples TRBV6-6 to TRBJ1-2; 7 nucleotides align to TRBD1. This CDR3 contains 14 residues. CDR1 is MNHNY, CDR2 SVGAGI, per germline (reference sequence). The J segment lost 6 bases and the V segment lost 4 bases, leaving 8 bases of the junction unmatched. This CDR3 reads CASSSLDRDHGYTF. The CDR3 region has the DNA TGTGCCAGCAGTTCACTCGACAGGGATCATGGCTACACCTTC.

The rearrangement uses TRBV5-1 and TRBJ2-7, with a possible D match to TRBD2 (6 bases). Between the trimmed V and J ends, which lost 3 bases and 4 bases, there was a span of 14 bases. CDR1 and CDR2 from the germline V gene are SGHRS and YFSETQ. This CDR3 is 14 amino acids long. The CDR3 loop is CASSYFGSGYEQYF. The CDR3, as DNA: TGCGCCAGCAGCTATTTCGGGAGTGGGTACGAGCAGTACTTC.

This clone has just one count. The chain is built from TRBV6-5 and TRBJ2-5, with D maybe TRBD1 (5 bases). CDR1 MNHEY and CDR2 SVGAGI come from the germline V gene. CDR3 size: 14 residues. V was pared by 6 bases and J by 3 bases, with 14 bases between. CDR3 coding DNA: TGTGCCAGCAGAGCCAGGGAATGGGAAGAGACCCAGTACTTC. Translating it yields CASRAREWEETQYF.

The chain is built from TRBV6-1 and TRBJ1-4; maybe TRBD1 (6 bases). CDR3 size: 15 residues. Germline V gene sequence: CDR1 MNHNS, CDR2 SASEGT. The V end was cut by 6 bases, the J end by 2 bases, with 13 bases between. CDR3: CASRVRGVTNEKLFF. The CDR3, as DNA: TGTGCCAGCAGAGTCAGGGGAGTGACTAATGAAAAACTGTTTTTT.